The 12 T cell receptor beta chains in this list originate from one sample, sequenced in a study of T-cell reconstitution after alpha-beta-depleted transplantation in children. Preparation of the TCRbeta library involved a method that used unique molecular identifiers. TCRdb reprocessed the PCR reads via MiXCR and lists one record per CDR3 protein. The sample comprises about 200,000 distinct CDR3 sequences, 5% to 7.5% of which are singletons, and 4.5% rests with the top ten. The starting material was PBMCs, obtained before TCRalphabeta/CD19-depleted stem cell transplant. The origin of the receptors is a girl under two years old with combined immunodeficiency, due to receive a stem cell transplant.

This clonotype was found many times. This chain links TRBV15 with TRBJ1-5; D may be TRBD1 (5 bases). Germline V CDR1 and CDR2: LNHNV, YYDKDF (reference sequence). Trimming took off 3 bases at V and 1 base at J, with 10 bases between the two ends. The CDR3 is made up of 15 amino acids. The CDR3 region is CATSSRVGSNQPQHF. CDR3 sequence (DNA): TGTGCCACCAGCAGCAGGGTTGGGAGCAATCAGCCCCAGCATTTT. The full variable domain, rest sourced from reference TRBV15 and TRBJ1-5, is DAMVIQNPRYQVTQFGKPVTLSCSQTLNHNVMYWYQQKSSQAPKLLFHYYDKDFNNEADTPDNFQSRRPNTSFCFLDIRSPGLGDTAMYLCATSSRVGSNQPQHFGDGTRLSIL.

The chain employs TRBV4-1 and TRBJ2-1, with TRBD1 as a possible D gene (6 bases). Germline V gene lookup returns CDR1 MGHRA and CDR2 YSYEKL. This CDR3 spans 17 amino acids. The germline V and J ends were trimmed by 4 bases and 2 bases, with 18 bases remaining between them. CDR3 amino acids: CASSPTLTGTTYNEQFF. Written as DNA, the CDR3 is TGCGCCAGCAGCCCCACCCTAACCGGGACAACCTACAATGAGCAGTTCTTC.

In its sample, this clonotype was seen many times. V and J are TRBV29-1 and TRBJ2-7, with D unclear. The CDR3 length is 11 residues. Trimming cost V 3 bases and J 3 bases, with 6 bases left between them. The germline CDR1 and CDR2 sequences are SQVTM and ANQGSEA. CDR3 in amino acids: CSVEYGYEQYF. As DNA, the CDR3 is TGCAGCGTTGAGTATGGCTACGAGCAGTACTTC.

This clonotype was picked up many times. The V call is TRBV6-5, the J call TRBJ2-3; the match to TRBD1 covers 9 bases. The V segment lost 9 bases and the J segment 4 bases; nucleotides outside the gene matches: 5. This CDR3 contains 13 residues. Germline V gives CDR1 MNHEY, CDR2 SVGAGI. For the CDR3, the DNA is TGTGCCAGTCGACAGGGGGAAGCAGATACGCAGTATTTT. This codes for CASRQGEADTQYF.

This clonotype was seen at least ten times. This chain joins TRBV7-9 and TRBJ2-1, with 13 positions matching TRBD2. The CDR3 has 17 residues. Trimming at V came to 1 base and at J to 7 bases, leaving 7 bases not matched to a gene. Per germline, CDR1 SEHNR and CDR2 FQNEAQ (reference sequence). DNA for the CDR3: TGTGCCAGCAGCTTAGGGTGGACTAGCGGGAGAGGTAATGAGCAGTTCTTC. The encoded protein is CASSLGWTSGRGNEQFF.

This clonotype was seen repeatedly, ten times or more. The rearrangement uses TRBV7-2 and TRBJ2-3; tentatively, D is TRBD2 (6 bases). This CDR3 is 14 amino acids long. Trimming stripped 1 base from V and 5 bases from J, with 10 bases between. The V gene's germline CDR1 is SGHTA and CDR2 FQGNSA. CDR3 sequence (DNA): TGTGCCAGCAGCTTAGGGGAGGCGGGAGATACGCAGTATTTT. Translation: CASSLGEAGDTQYF. Based on the CDR3 plus reference TRBV7-2 and TRBJ2-3, the full variable domain is GAGVSQSPSNKVTEKGKDVELRCDPISGHTALYWYRQSLGQGLEFLIYFQGNSAPDKSGLPSDRFSAERTGGSVSTLTIQRTQQEDSAVYLCASSLGEAGDTQYFGPGTRLTVL.

This clonotype was seen at least ten times. This chain uses TRBV12-3 or TRBV12-4 with TRBJ1-6, with a tentative D call TRBD1 (5 bases). The germline V and J ends were trimmed by 6 bases and 9 bases, with 15 bases remaining between them. CDR3 length: 14 residues. This chain's CDR3 is CASSIQGSGSPLHF. The CDR3 nucleotides are TGTGCCAGCAGCATTCAGGGTTCCGGTTCACCCCTCCACTTT.

This clonotype was picked up many times. This chain connects TRBV3-1 to TRBJ2-1, with 11 bases that match TRBD2. The J segment lost 5 bases and the V segment lost 3 bases, leaving 3 bases of the junction unmatched. CDR3 size: 15 residues. Germline V gene sequence: CDR1 LGHDT, CDR2 YNNKEL (reference sequence). CDR3 coding DNA: TGTGCCAGCAGCCATCTACTAGCGGGAGACAATGAGCAGTTCTTC. It is translated as CASSHLLAGDNEQFF.

This clonotype was recorded many times. This chain links TRBV7-3 with TRBJ2-3; D is perhaps TRBD1 (6 bases). The germline gives CDR1 SGHTA, CDR2 FQGTGA. Trimming removed 5 bases from V and 4 bases from J, with 16 bases in between. This CDR3 has 15 residues. CDR3 residues: CASSLIAGVADTQYF. CDR3 nucleotides: TGTGCCAGCAGCCTAATAGCAGGGGTGGCAGATACGCAGTATTTT.

This clonotype turned up a few times. The CDR3 protein is CASTGPGTNNSPLHF. The CDR3 nucleotides read TGTGCCAGCACCGGACCGGGAACTAATAATTCACCCCTCCACTTT. The chain joins TRBV9 to TRBJ1-6, with D hard to call. The germline V gene encodes CDR1 SGDLS and CDR2 YYNGEE. V was cut by 6 bases and J by 5 bases, with 15 bases left in between. This CDR3 is 15 amino acids long.

This chain connects TRBV11-2 to TRBJ2-5; D call uncertain. Germline V CDR1 and CDR2: SGHAT, FQNNGV. V lost 1 base to trimming and J lost 2 bases, with 8 bases between them. There are 14 residues in the CDR3. CDR3 protein: CASSLGYGQETQYF. The DNA for the CDR3 is TGTGCCAGCAGCTTAGGATACGGGCAAGAGACCCAGTACTTC.

The chain has TRBV7-8 and TRBJ1-5; D gene ambiguous. This CDR3 region has 14 residues. The V gene's germline CDR1 is SGHVS and CDR2 FQNEAQ. V lost 0 bases and J lost 0, with 3 bases in between. CDR3 sequence (DNA): TGTGCCAGCAGCTTAGCGGTTAGCAATCAGCCCCAGCATTTT. Translation: CASSLAVSNQPQHF.